This paragraph covers one T cell receptor beta chain sequence. The clone's antigen remains unknown. No clone much larger than this one lies a single base away; base qualities are absent. The sample comes from a study of OX40 agonist ivuxolimab in advanced cancers. Turning to the overall study: Ivuxolimab was a fully human IgG2 agonistic monoclonal antibody targeting the costimulatory receptor OX40 (CD134). Intravenous ivuxolimab was administered to patients every 2 weeks at six dose levels: 0.01, 0.1, 0.3, 1.5, 3 and 10 mg/kg. Of the approximately 54 patients in dose escalation, about 20 had hepatocellular carcinoma, some 15 had melanoma, 9 had renal cell carcinoma and 9 had head and neck cancer. The dose-escalation cohort was roughly 83% male with a mean age of about 58 years, ranging from about 23 to 85. Patients were allowed to have had prior anti-PD-1, anti-PD-L1 or anti-CTLA-4 therapy, and roughly 40% of the dose-escalation patients had previously received checkpoint inhibitors. Partial responses occurred in three dose-escalation patients, of whom one had hepatocellular carcinoma and two had cutaneous melanoma. The purpose of peripheral TCRbeta sequencing was to test whether ivuxolimab changed TCR sequence diversity and led to clonal T-cell expansion. The paper covers the monotherapy dose-escalation part of the phase I ivuxolimab trial, which included N ≈ 50 patients. The study at large found these results: Low levels of normalized T-cell clonal expansion were also shown by some nonresponding patients. Clonal expansion of both CD4+ and CD8+ blood T cells was observed from baseline to week 6 at doses 0.1 to 3.0 mg/kg. Which antigens the clonally expanded peripheral T cells were specific for was not determined. After ivuxolimab, more expanded clones were found on average in CD8+ T cells than in CD4+ T cells. In partial responders in the 0.1-3.0 mg/kg groups, normalized peripheral clonal expansion was found to be among the lowest, especially among CD8+ T cells.

Inclusive of the bounding cysteine and phenylalanine, the CDR3 is 17 residues long. CDR3 DNA is the only sequence kept; it has 51 bases, read in frame from the first base. Trimming accounts for 1 base at V and 5 bases at J, while the number of junction bases matched to no gene is 11. The germline V gene gives CDR1 as MNHNS and CDR2 as SASEGT. Genomic DNA was isolated from the sorted cells so that the TCRbeta CDR3 region could be sequenced. TCRbeta CDR3 regions were sequenced using the immunoSEQ Assay. TCRdb took over this immuneACCESS table, retaining in-frame rearrangements with V and J assigned. Such tables are incomplete; in checked studies, under half of the missing clones stem from an unresolved V gene, and the remainder is unexplained. The sample table records roughly 41,000 clones; more than 85% of these occur just once. The ten biggest clones cover 2.4% of the sample. Patients with autoimmune disease history or receiving systemic immunosuppression were excluded from the trial. In every dose cohort, peripheral blood was drawn for TCR sequencing at baseline, cycle 4 day 1, and cycle 7 day 1. Samples came from an open-label, multicenter, first-in-human phase I dose-escalation trial of ivuxolimab. Adults with locally advanced or metastatic head and neck squamous cell, hepatocellular, melanoma or renal cell carcinoma were enrolled in the trial. Before TCR sequencing, CD4+ and CD8+ T cells were separately sorted from peripheral blood.

This receptor was identified in an adult with an advanced solid tumor such as melanoma, head and neck, liver or kidney cancer. This sequence uses TRBV6-1 and TRBJ2-5; 9 central nucleotides agree with TRBD2. This specimen was CD4+ or CD8+ T cells sorted from blood, taken in a trial of the OX40 agonist ivuxolimab. The nucleotide sequence is given as TGTGCCAGCAGTGAAGGGGTACTAGCGGGTCCCCTTGAGACCCAGTACTTC. The translation is CASSEGVLAGPLETQYF.